This is a list of T cell receptor beta chains from one sample in a study of identical twins. One entry per CDR3 protein results from TCRdb running MiXCR on the 5' RACE reads. The table includes hundreds of thousands of distinct CDR3 sequences, 24% detected once. This sample also appeared in a second study, on T cells expressing NK-cell markers.

The sequenced sample consisted of CD4+ T cells sorted from blood. All receptors come from a woman aged 18-29 years in good health. The CDR3 runs from the conserved cysteine through the conserved F or W. D genes are given only for firm matches. Rows give clone size only sometimes, using once, few, many, or a class for an expanded clone.

J | D | V | length | size | CDR3 | DNA
TRBJ2-1 | - | TRBV12-5 | 13 | few | CATLAWRVNEQFF | TGTGCTACTCTAGCGTGGAGGGTCAATGAGCAGTTCTTC
TRBJ2-7 | - | TRBV5-1 | 13 | - | CASSQTSASEQYF | TGCGCCAGCAGCCAGACCTCCGCAAGCGAGCAGTACTTC
TRBJ2-3 | - | TRBV25-1 | 14 | - | CASSDVGGADTQYF | TGTGCCAGCAGTGACGTCGGCGGGGCAGATACGCAGTATTTT
TRBJ1-2 | - | TRBV6-5 | 13 | - | CASSYSPYYGYTF | TGTGCCAGCAGTTACTCGCCTTACTATGGCTACACCTTC
TRBJ1-4 | - | TRBV6-5 | 15 | few | CASSYAPGAVKKLFF | TGTGCCAGCAGTTACGCCCCCGGGGCAGTCAAAAAACTGTTTTTT
TRBJ2-1 | TRBD1 | TRBV7-9 | 17 | - | CASSLFKGTGVVNEQFF | TGTGCCAGCAGCTTATTTAAGGGAACAGGGGTTGTAAATGAGCAGTTCTTC
TRBJ2-1 | TRBD2 | TRBV6-4 | 14 | few | CASSDSGTSVPLFF | TGTGCCAGCAGTGACTCGGGGACTAGCGTTCCCCTGTTCTTC
TRBJ2-1 | TRBD1 | TRBV6-6 | 13 | - | CASSYATGVEQFF | TGTGCCAGCAGTTACGCCACAGGGGTCGAGCAGTTCTTC
TRBJ2-3 | - | TRBV29-1 | 11 | - | CSSLGADTQYF | TGCAGCTCCTTGGGGGCAGATACGCAGTATTTT
TRBJ2-7 | - | TRBV3-1 | 12 | - | CASSRTGNEQYF | TGTGCCAGCAGCCGCACAGGGAACGAGCAGTACTTC
TRBJ2-5 | TRBD1 | TRBV7-9 | 15 | - | CASSLGTGGEETQYF | TGTGCCAGCAGCTTAGGGACAGGTGGAGAAGAGACCCAGTACTTC
TRBJ2-5 | TRBD2 | TRBV24-1 | 14 | - | CATQNSGGAKTQYF | TGTGCCACCCAAAATAGCGGGGGGGCTAAGACCCAGTACTTC
TRBJ2-3 | TRBD1 | TRBV19 | 18 | - | CASSIGRKGQGRADTQYF | TGTGCCAGTAGTATAGGTCGCAAGGGACAGGGGAGGGCAGATACGCAGTATTTT
TRBJ2-7 | TRBD2 | TRBV19 | 14 | few | CASRNRAGDGEQYF | TGTGCCAGTAGAAACAGAGCGGGGGACGGCGAGCAGTACTTC
TRBJ1-2 | - | TRBV7-2 | 14 | few | CASSFPGTLVGYTF | TGTGCCAGCAGCTTTCCCGGGACCCTTGTGGGCTACACCTTC
TRBJ2-7 | - | TRBV6-1 | 16 | few | CASTLRGGGQYYEQYF | TGTGCCAGCACCCTTAGGGGCGGTGGGCAGTACTACGAGCAGTACTTC
TRBJ1-5 | - | TRBV6-1 | 15 | few | CASRPIRQAYQPQHF | TGTGCCAGCAGACCCATTCGACAGGCCTACCAGCCCCAGCATTTT
TRBJ2-5 | TRBD2 | TRBV20-1 | 14 | few | CSARDVLAEETQYF | TGCAGTGCTAGAGATGTACTAGCGGAAGAGACCCAGTACTTC
TRBJ2-1 | - | TRBV6-1 | 15 | - | CASRKRQGLYNEQFF | TGTGCCAGCAGGAAGCGGCAGGGGCTATACAATGAGCAGTTCTTC
TRBJ2-7 | TRBD2 | TRBV12-3/TRBV12-4 | 14 | - | CASRAGTSGNEQYF | TGTGCCAGCAGGGCCGGGACTAGCGGGAACGAGCAGTACTTC
TRBJ2-7 | TRBD1 | TRBV25-1 | 12 | many | CATGQGTYEQYF | TGTGCCACAGGACAGGGGACCTACGAGCAGTACTTC
TRBJ2-3 | TRBD2 | TRBV29-1 | 17 | few | CSVRGTSGRAGTDTQYF | TGCAGCGTTCGAGGGACTAGCGGGAGGGCCGGGACAGATACGCAGTATTTT
TRBJ1-1 | TRBD1 | TRBV10-1 | 15 | - | CASSDYRGGNTEAFF | TGCGCCAGCAGTGACTACAGGGGAGGGAACACTGAAGCTTTCTTT
TRBJ2-1 | TRBD2 | TRBV24-1 | 14 | few | CATSDGGAYNEQFF | TGTGCCACCAGTGACGGGGGGGCTTACAATGAGCAGTTCTTC
TRBJ1-2 | - | TRBV12-3/TRBV12-4 | 13 | - | CATSDASLGGYTF | TGTGCCACCTCGGACGCTAGCTTGGGAGGCTACACCTTC
TRBJ2-2 | - | TRBV5-5 | 13 | many | CASSLLQGGELFF | TGTGCCAGCAGCTTATTACAGGGAGGGGAGCTGTTTTTT
TRBJ2-2 | TRBD2 | TRBV29-1 | 13 | few | CSVRLAGTGELFF | TGCAGCGTTCGGCTAGCGGGCACCGGGGAGCTGTTTTTT
TRBJ2-2 | TRBD2 | TRBV9 | 18 | - | CASSDGTSGSTNTGELFF | TGTGCCAGCAGCGATGGGACTAGCGGGAGTACGAACACCGGGGAGCTGTTTTTT
TRBJ2-7 | - | TRBV27 | 16 | - | CASRYKGGDSSYEQYF | TGTGCCAGCAGGTACAAGGGGGGGGACAGCTCCTACGAGCAGTACTTC
TRBJ1-2 | - | TRBV11-2 | 12 | - | CASSQETYGYTF | TGTGCCAGCAGCCAAGAGACGTATGGCTACACCTTC
TRBJ2-2 | - | TRBV5-1 | 16 | - | CASSWGSAGATGELFF | TGCGCCAGCAGCTGGGGGTCGGCAGGGGCCACCGGGGAGCTGTTTTTT
TRBJ2-1 | TRBD2 | TRBV29-1 | 12 | - | CSVEGLAGEQFF | TGCAGCGTTGAAGGACTAGCGGGTGAGCAGTTCTTC
TRBJ2-7 | - | TRBV12-3/TRBV12-4 | 13 | few | CASSVSPDYEQYF | TGTGCCAGCTCGGTATCCCCGGACTACGAGCAGTACTTC
TRBJ1-2 | - | TRBV9 | 13 | - | CASSTRSGRGYTF | TGTGCCAGCAGCACACGTAGCGGAAGGGGCTACACCTTC
TRBJ1-2 | - | TRBV12-3/TRBV12-4 | 13 | few | CASSPGGYWGYTF | TGTGCCAGCAGTCCCGGGGGGTATTGGGGCTACACCTTC
TRBJ2-7 | - | TRBV20-1 | 15 | - | CSASSPGGKAYEQYF | TGCAGTGCTAGCTCGCCGGGGGGCAAAGCCTACGAGCAGTACTTC
TRBJ2-2 | TRBD2 | TRBV11-2 | 16 | - | CASSRGLAVNTGELFF | TGTGCCAGCAGCCGTGGACTAGCGGTGAACACCGGGGAGCTGTTTTTT
TRBJ2-3 | - | TRBV24-1 | 13 | - | CATSDGPPDTQYF | TGTGCCACCAGTGACGGGCCGCCGGATACGCAGTATTTT
TRBJ2-1 | TRBD2 | TRBV5-1 | 14 | - | CASMRLAETNEQFF | TGCGCCAGCATGAGGCTAGCGGAGACCAATGAGCAGTTCTTC
TRBJ1-5 | - | TRBV6-1 | 14 | - | CASTFGVGGQPQHF | TGTGCCAGCACCTTCGGGGTAGGCGGTCAGCCCCAGCATTTT
TRBJ2-5 | - | TRBV25-1 | 11 | - | CASSVPGTQYF | TGTGCCAGCAGTGTCCCCGGGACCCAGTACTTC
TRBJ1-1 | - | TRBV6-6 | 12 | many | CASSYSTTEAFF | TGTGCCAGCAGTTACTCGACCACTGAAGCTTTCTTT
TRBJ2-2 | - | TRBV10-3 | 14 | - | CAISGTGTTGELFF | TGTGCCATCAGTGGGACTGGCACCACCGGGGAGCTGTTTTTT
TRBJ2-3 | TRBD1 | TRBV29-1 | 16 | few | CSVGSTGGISTDTQYF | TGCAGCGTGGGATCTACAGGGGGCATAAGCACAGATACGCAGTATTTT
TRBJ1-1 | - | TRBV2 | 15 | - | CASSEALQGNTEAFF | TGTGCCAGCAGTGAAGCCCTACAGGGGAACACTGAAGCTTTCTTT
TRBJ1-2 | - | TRBV5-5 | 15 | - | CASSPVGAGLRGYTF | TGTGCCAGCAGCCCTGTTGGGGCAGGACTGCGAGGCTACACCTTC
TRBJ1-2 | TRBD1 | TRBV9 | 16 | - | CASSPGTGRAFGGYTF | TGTGCCAGCAGCCCCGGGACAGGGAGGGCCTTCGGTGGCTACACCTTC
TRBJ2-1 | TRBD2 | TRBV12-3/TRBV12-4 | 15 | - | CASKTSGGAGNEQFF | TGTGCCAGCAAAACTAGCGGGGGGGCAGGAAATGAGCAGTTCTTC
TRBJ2-2 | - | TRBV9 | 15 | many | CASSVGVGNTGELFF | TGTGCCAGCAGCGTAGGAGTCGGGAACACCGGGGAGCTGTTTTTT
TRBJ2-1 | TRBD1 | TRBV6-1 | 15 | few | CASSHRDRGAHEQFF | TGTGCCAGCAGCCACCGGGACAGGGGAGCCCATGAGCAGTTCTTC
TRBJ1-1 | - | TRBV5-1 | 15 | - | CASSFQVGARTEAFF | TGCGCCAGCAGCTTTCAAGTGGGGGCGAGGACTGAAGCTTTCTTT
TRBJ2-3 | - | TRBV14 | 14 | few | CASSQAGVPDTQYF | TGTGCCAGCAGCCAAGCCGGAGTGCCAGATACGCAGTATTTT
TRBJ2-3 | - | TRBV4-2 | 14 | once | CASSQSLLTDTQYF | TGTGCCAGCAGCCAATCGCTCCTCACAGATACGCAGTATTTT